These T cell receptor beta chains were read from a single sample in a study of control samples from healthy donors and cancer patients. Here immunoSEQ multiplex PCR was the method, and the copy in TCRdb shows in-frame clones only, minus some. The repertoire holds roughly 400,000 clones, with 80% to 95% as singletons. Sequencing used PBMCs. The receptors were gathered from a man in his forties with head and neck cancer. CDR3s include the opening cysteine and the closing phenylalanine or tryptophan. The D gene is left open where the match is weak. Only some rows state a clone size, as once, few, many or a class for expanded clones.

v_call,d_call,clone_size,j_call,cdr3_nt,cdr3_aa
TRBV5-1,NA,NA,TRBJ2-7,TGCGCCAGCAGCTTTCAGGGGTCCGGCTACGAGCAGTACTTC,CASSFQGSGYEQYF
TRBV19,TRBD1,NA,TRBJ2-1,TGTGCCAGTAGTATAGCCGGGACAGGGAACCCCAATGAGCAGTTCTTC,CASSIAGTGNPNEQFF
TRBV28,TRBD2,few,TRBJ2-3,TGTGCCAGCAGTTTATTTAGCGGGGGGGCCTTTAGAACAGATACGCAGTATTTT,CASSLFSGGAFRTDTQYF
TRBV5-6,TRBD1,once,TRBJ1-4,TGTGCCAGCAGCGAACAGCACCGGGACAGAATCAAGGAAGATGAAAAACTGTTTTTT,CASSEQHRDRIKEDEKLFF
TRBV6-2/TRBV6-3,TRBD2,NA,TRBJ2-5,TGTGCCAGCAGTTACTGGGGGGGAGAGACCCAGTACTTC,CASSYWGGETQYF
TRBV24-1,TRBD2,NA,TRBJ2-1,TGTGCCACCAGTGGGACTAGCGTTTACAATGAGCAGTTCTTC,CATSGTSVYNEQFF
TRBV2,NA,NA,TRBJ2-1,TGTGCCAGCAGTGAATCCCAGGGGGGCAACAATGAGCAGTTCTTC,CASSESQGGNNEQFF
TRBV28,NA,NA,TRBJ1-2,TGTGCCAGCAGTTCAGGGACCTATGGCTACACCTTC,CASSSGTYGYTF
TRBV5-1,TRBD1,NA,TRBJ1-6,TGCGCCAGCAGCACCCGGGGACAGCATAATTCACCCCTCCACTTT,CASSTRGQHNSPLHF
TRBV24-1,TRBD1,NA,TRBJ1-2,TGTGCCACCAGTGAAGCAGGGGGCGGAAACTATGGCTACACCTTC,CATSEAGGGNYGYTF
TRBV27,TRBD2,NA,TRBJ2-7,TGTGCCAGCAGTTTGCTAGCGGGAGGGCCTAGCGAGCAGTACTTC,CASSLLAGGPSEQYF
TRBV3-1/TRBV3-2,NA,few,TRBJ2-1,TGTGCCAGCAGCCCCCGGGGCAGCACGGTCGATGAGCAGTTCTTC,CASSPRGSTVDEQFF
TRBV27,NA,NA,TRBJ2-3,TGTGCCAGCAGTTTATCCTGGCAGAGCACAGAGGGGCAGTATTTT,CASSLSWQSTEGQYF
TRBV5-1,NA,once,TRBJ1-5,TGCGCCAGCAGCTTGGTCTCGGGGGGGCAGCCCCAGCATTTT,CASSLVSGGQPQHF
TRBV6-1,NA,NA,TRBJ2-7,TGTGCCAGCAGTGAAGCGACCTACGAGCAGTACTTC,CASSEATYEQYF
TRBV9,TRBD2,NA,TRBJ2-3,TGTGCCAGCAGCGTAGCTGGACTAGCGGGCTCAGATACGCAGTATTTT,CASSVAGLAGSDTQYF
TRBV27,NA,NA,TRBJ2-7,TGTGCCAGCAGTTTTGGTCAGTCCGGCGAGCAGTACTTC,CASSFGQSGEQYF
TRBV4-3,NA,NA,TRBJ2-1,TGCGCCAGCAGCCAAGATCGAGGACCTCGTGAGTACAATGAGCAGTTCTTC,CASSQDRGPREYNEQFF
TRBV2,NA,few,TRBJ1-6,TGTGCCAGCAGTGGAACCTCTCCCTCACCCCTCCACTTT,CASSGTSPSPLHF
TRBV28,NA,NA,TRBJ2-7,TGTGCCAGCAGTACAACCAAGTGGGAGCAGTACTTC,CASSTTKWEQYF
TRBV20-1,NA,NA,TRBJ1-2,TGCAGTGCGATCTATGGCTACACCTTC,CSAIYGYTF
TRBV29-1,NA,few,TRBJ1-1,TGCAGCGTTTTTTTGAACACTGAAGCTTTCTTT,CSVFLNTEAFF
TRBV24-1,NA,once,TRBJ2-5,TGTGCCACCAGTGATTTAGGAGGGGTCGGCATATCGGGTATTGGGACCCAGTACTTC,CATSDLGGVGISGIGTQYF
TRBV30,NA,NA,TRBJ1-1,TGTGCCTGGAGCGGCCCGGGACGGATTAACACTGAAGCTTTCTTT,CAWSGPGRINTEAFF
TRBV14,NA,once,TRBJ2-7,TGTGCCAGCAACCAAGCAGGGGACTCCTACGAGCAGTACTTC,CASNQAGDSYEQYF
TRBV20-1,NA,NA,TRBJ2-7,TGCAGTGCTAGTATGGGTGTAGGCCGGGCCTACGAGCAGTACTTC,CSASMGVGRAYEQYF
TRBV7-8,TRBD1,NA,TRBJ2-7,TGTGCCAGCAGCCCGTGGACAGGGACCTACGAGCAGTACTTC,CASSPWTGTYEQYF
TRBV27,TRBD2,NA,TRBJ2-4,TGTGCCAGCAGTTTACGCGTCCCGGGACAGGGACTAGCGGACTTTCTGACCAAAAACATTCAGTACTTC,CASSLRVPGQGLADFLTKNIQYF
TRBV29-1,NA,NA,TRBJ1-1,TGCAGCGTTGAAGGGGGGGCCACTGAAGCTTTCTTT,CSVEGGATEAFF
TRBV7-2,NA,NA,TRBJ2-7,TGTGCCAGCAGCTCAAGGGGTGGGAGGACCTACGAGCAGTACTTC,CASSSRGGRTYEQYF
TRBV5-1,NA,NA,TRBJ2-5,TGCGCCAGCAGCCCAAAGGGGCAAAGGGAAGAGACCCAGTACTTC,CASSPKGQREETQYF
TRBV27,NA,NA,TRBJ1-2,TGTGCCAGCAGTTTAATCCTCGGAGGGGCGATTAACTATGGCTACACCTTC,CASSLILGGAINYGYTF
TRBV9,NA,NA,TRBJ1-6,TGTGCCAGCAGCGTAGCCGGCAGGGGCGATTCACCCCTCCACTTT,CASSVAGRGDSPLHF
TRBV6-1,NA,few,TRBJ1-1,TGTGCCAGCAGTGAAGCTAGGGCATACACTGAAGCTTTCTTT,CASSEARAYTEAFF
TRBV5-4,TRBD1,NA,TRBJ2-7,TGTGCCAGCAGCCCCACCAGGGGGCCTTACTACGAGCAGTACTTC,CASSPTRGPYYEQYF
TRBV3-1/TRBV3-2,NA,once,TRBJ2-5,TGTGCCAGCAGCCTTGTAAGACCTAGGGGTGAGACCCAGTACTTC,CASSLVRPRGETQYF
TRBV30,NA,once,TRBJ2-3,TGTGCCTGGAGTGTTAAGGGTGGGGATACGCAGTATTTT,CAWSVKGGDTQYF
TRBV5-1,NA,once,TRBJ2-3,TGCGCCAGCAGCCCGTACTTCGCAGATACGCAGTATTTT,CASSPYFADTQYF
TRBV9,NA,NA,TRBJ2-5,TGTGCCAGCAGCGGGGGCGCTTCTGGAGAGACCCAGTACTTC,CASSGGASGETQYF
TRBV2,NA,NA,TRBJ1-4,TGTGCCAGCAGTCCTACCGACTTGGAGAGGGAAAAACTGTTTTTT,CASSPTDLEREKLFF